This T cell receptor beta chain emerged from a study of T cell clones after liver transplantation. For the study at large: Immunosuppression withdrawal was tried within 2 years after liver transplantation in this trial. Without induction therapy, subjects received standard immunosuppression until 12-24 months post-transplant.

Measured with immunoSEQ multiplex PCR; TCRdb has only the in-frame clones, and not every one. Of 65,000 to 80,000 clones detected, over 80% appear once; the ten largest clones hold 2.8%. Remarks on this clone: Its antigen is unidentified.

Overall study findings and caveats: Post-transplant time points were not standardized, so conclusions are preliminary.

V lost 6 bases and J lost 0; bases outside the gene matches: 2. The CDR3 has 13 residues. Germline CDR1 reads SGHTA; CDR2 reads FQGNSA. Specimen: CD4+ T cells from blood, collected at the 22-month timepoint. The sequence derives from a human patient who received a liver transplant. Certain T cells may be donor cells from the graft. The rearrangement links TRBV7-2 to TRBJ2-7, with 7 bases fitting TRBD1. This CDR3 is CASSRDSSYEQYF. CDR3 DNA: TGTGCCAGCAGTAGGGACAGCTCCTACGAGCAGTACTTC.